Sequencing of this TCR beta chain was carried out in a study of T cell changes during pregnancy in multiple sclerosis. Measured with immunoSEQ multiplex PCR; TCRdb has only the in-frame clones, and not every one. The sample gives some 80,000 clones, nearly 95% of which show up once; about 0.13% is in the top ten. With 1 base removed from V and 2 bases from J, the gap between germline ends came to 9 bases. CDR1 and CDR2 from the germline V gene are LNHDA and SQIVND (reference sequence). The CDR3 is 14 residues long. This sequence joins TRBV19 and TRBJ2-7; D possibly corresponds to TRBD2 (6 bases). The receptor was isolated from a female donor with multiple sclerosis, enrolled in a pregnancy study. This specimen consisted of CD4+ T cells from peripheral blood mononuclear cells, obtained after pregnancy. Here the CDR3 reads CASSIGAGTYEQYF. As DNA, the CDR3 is TGTGCCAGTAGTATAGGGGCGGGAACCTACGAGCAGTACTTC.